This T cell receptor beta chain was recorded in a study of patients and donors after allogeneic stem cell transplantation. Each CDR3 protein gets one entry after TCRdb re-called the RT-PCR reads with MiXCR. The profile shows 25,000 or so distinct CDR3 sequences, around 7.4% of them singletons. Many counts were recorded for this clonotype. Sequenced material: blood, either unsorted or a sorted T cell fraction (not recorded which). This TCR was sampled from a human donor who was either an allogeneic HSCT recipient or a stem cell or donor lymphocyte infusion donor (not recorded which). It is not recorded whose cells these are; they may come from a transplant donor.

CDR3 region: CASSREVGEAFF. DNA for the CDR3: TGTGCCAGCTCTCGTGAAGTAGGTGAAGCTTTCTTT. This chain uses TRBV18 with TRBJ1-1; D gene ambiguous. The CDR3 is made up of 12 amino acids. Trimming took 6 bases from V and 7 from J, leaving 12 bases between them. Germline CDR1 reads KGHSH; CDR2 reads LQKENI.